A selection of T cell receptor beta chains follows, all from one sample in a study of OX40 agonist ivuxolimab in advanced cancers. Sequencing was performed with immunoSEQ multiplex PCR; in TCRdb, only in-frame clones are kept and a portion is missing. The sample consists of under 80,000 clones, about 85% of them appearing once. Source: CD4+ or CD8+ T cells sorted from blood, taken in a trial of the OX40 agonist ivuxolimab. These receptors came from an adult with an advanced solid tumor such as melanoma, head and neck, liver or kidney cancer. The CDR3 runs from the conserved cysteine through the conserved F or W. The D gene is left open where the match is weak. For some rows the clone size is stated as once, few or many, or as a class when expanded; others skip it.

j_gene: TRBJ1-1
d_gene: -
abundance: once
v_gene: TRBV27
CDR3nt: TGTGCCAGCAGTTTTTCGGGTGGGACTGAAGCTTTCTTT
CDR3aa: CASSFSGGTEAFF

j_gene: TRBJ1-2
d_gene: -
abundance: once
v_gene: TRBV5-4
CDR3nt: TGTGCCAGCAGCCAACAGACAGGCTATGGCTACACCTTC
CDR3aa: CASSQQTGYGYTF

j_gene: TRBJ2-3
d_gene: TRBD2
abundance: -
v_gene: TRBV19
CDR3nt: TGTGCCAGTAGTAAACCGGGACTAGGTGTTGGATCGGATACGCAGTATTTT
CDR3aa: CASSKPGLGVGSDTQYF

j_gene: TRBJ2-5
d_gene: TRBD1
abundance: few
v_gene: TRBV28
CDR3nt: TGTGCCAGCAGTTTGTGGGGACAGATGTACTTC
CDR3aa: CASSLWGQMYF

j_gene: TRBJ1-1
d_gene: -
abundance: -
v_gene: TRBV18
CDR3nt: TGTGCCAGCTTTCTGGGGGCAAACACTGAAGCTTTCTTT
CDR3aa: CASFLGANTEAFF

j_gene: TRBJ2-3
d_gene: -
abundance: -
v_gene: TRBV9
CDR3nt: TGTGCCAGCAGCGTAGCTATGGACTCGGCAGCCACAGATACGCAGTATTTT
CDR3aa: CASSVAMDSAATDTQYF

j_gene: TRBJ1-4
d_gene: -
abundance: -
v_gene: TRBV2
CDR3nt: TGTGCCAGCGACGACAGTTATAATGAAAAACTGTTTTTT
CDR3aa: CASDDSYNEKLFF

j_gene: TRBJ1-5
d_gene: -
abundance: -
v_gene: TRBV5-5
CDR3nt: TGTGCCAGCAGTACTGACATTAGCAATCAGCCCCAGCATTTT
CDR3aa: CASSTDISNQPQHF

j_gene: TRBJ1-1
d_gene: -
abundance: -
v_gene: TRBV5-8
CDR3nt: TGTGCCAGCAGCTCCTGGGGGAGCCCTGAAGCTTTCTTT
CDR3aa: CASSSWGSPEAFF

j_gene: TRBJ2-2
d_gene: -
abundance: -
v_gene: TRBV19
CDR3nt: TGTGCCAGTAACACCGGACCTAACACCGGGGAGCTGTTTTTT
CDR3aa: CASNTGPNTGELFF

j_gene: TRBJ2-7
d_gene: TRBD1
abundance: once
v_gene: TRBV5-4
CDR3nt: TGTGCCAGCAGCTTCCCGGGACAGATGTACGAGCAGTACTTC
CDR3aa: CASSFPGQMYEQYF

j_gene: TRBJ1-2
d_gene: -
abundance: few
v_gene: TRBV4-2
CDR3nt: TGTGCCAGCAGCCAAGATCGGGCCGCAGCGGGGTCAGAGGGCTACACCTTC
CDR3aa: CASSQDRAAAGSEGYTF

j_gene: TRBJ2-7
d_gene: TRBD1
abundance: -
v_gene: TRBV4-2
CDR3nt: TGTGCCAGCAGCCAATCGGGGACAGGGGACAACGAGCAGTACTTC
CDR3aa: CASSQSGTGDNEQYF

j_gene: TRBJ2-7
d_gene: TRBD2
abundance: -
v_gene: TRBV7-8
CDR3nt: TGTGCCAGCAGCCCTTCGGGAGAGTTAGCGGGAGCTTACGAGCAGTACTTC
CDR3aa: CASSPSGELAGAYEQYF

j_gene: TRBJ2-7
d_gene: -
abundance: -
v_gene: TRBV5-1
CDR3nt: TGCGCCAGCAGCTTTTCTTTCTCCTACGAGCAGTACTTC
CDR3aa: CASSFSFSYEQYF

j_gene: TRBJ1-5
d_gene: -
abundance: -
v_gene: TRBV4-1
CDR3nt: TGCGCCAGCAGCCAAGGACAGGCAAGCAATCAGCCCCAGCATTTT
CDR3aa: CASSQGQASNQPQHF

j_gene: TRBJ1-1
d_gene: -
abundance: -
v_gene: TRBV5-8
CDR3nt: TGTGCCAGCAGTCAGGACCTCAACACTGAAGCTTTCTTT
CDR3aa: CASSQDLNTEAFF

j_gene: TRBJ2-3
d_gene: TRBD1
abundance: few
v_gene: TRBV5-1
CDR3nt: TGCGCCAGCGGCCACATCTTCCGGACAGGGAGCACAGATACGCAGTATTTT
CDR3aa: CASGHIFRTGSTDTQYF

j_gene: TRBJ1-4
d_gene: -
abundance: once
v_gene: TRBV7-2
CDR3nt: TGTGCCAGCAGCTTACGGGGGGGTGGAACTAATGAAAAACTGTTTTTT
CDR3aa: CASSLRGGGTNEKLFF

j_gene: TRBJ2-4
d_gene: -
abundance: -
v_gene: TRBV6-5
CDR3nt: TGTGCCACCAGTAGTGGAGAGGGCGGGAAAAACATTCAGTACTTC
CDR3aa: CATSSGEGGKNIQYF

j_gene: TRBJ2-7
d_gene: -
abundance: once
v_gene: TRBV19
CDR3nt: TGTGCCAGTAGGGACCGGGACATCGACTCCTACGAGCAGTACTTC
CDR3aa: CASRDRDIDSYEQYF

j_gene: TRBJ2-7
d_gene: -
abundance: few
v_gene: TRBV5-1
CDR3nt: TGCGCCAGCAGCTTGGCCGGGGGACCCCCTACCTACGAGCAGTACTTC
CDR3aa: CASSLAGGPPTYEQYF

j_gene: TRBJ1-2
d_gene: -
abundance: -
v_gene: TRBV5-5
CDR3nt: TGTGCCAGCAGCTTGCCCCTCGGATCCGGCTACACCTTC
CDR3aa: CASSLPLGSGYTF

j_gene: TRBJ2-7
d_gene: -
abundance: -
v_gene: TRBV27
CDR3nt: TGTGCCAGCAGTTTGGGCAGGGTAGTCCACGAGCAGTACTTC
CDR3aa: CASSLGRVVHEQYF

j_gene: TRBJ2-7
d_gene: -
abundance: -
v_gene: TRBV6-6
CDR3nt: TGTGCCAGCAGTTATGACCAGTTACCATACGAGCAGTACTTC
CDR3aa: CASSYDQLPYEQYF

j_gene: TRBJ1-2
d_gene: -
abundance: -
v_gene: TRBV5-6
CDR3nt: TGTGCCAGCAGCTGGGGAGGGGAGGGGTATGGCTACACCTTC
CDR3aa: CASSWGGEGYGYTF

j_gene: TRBJ2-7
d_gene: TRBD2
abundance: once
v_gene: TRBV19
CDR3nt: TGTGCAGCCGCAACCGGTGGGGAGGGGAACTACGAGCAGTACTTC
CDR3aa: CAAATGGEGNYEQYF

j_gene: TRBJ1-1
d_gene: -
abundance: -
v_gene: TRBV7-2
CDR3nt: TGTGCCAGCAGCCATACTTCCGGGACCGAAGCTTTCTTT
CDR3aa: CASSHTSGTEAFF

j_gene: TRBJ1-2
d_gene: TRBD1
abundance: few
v_gene: TRBV6-1
CDR3nt: TGTGCCAGCACCAGGGGGAATCTCCCTAGTGGCTACACCTTC
CDR3aa: CASTRGNLPSGYTF